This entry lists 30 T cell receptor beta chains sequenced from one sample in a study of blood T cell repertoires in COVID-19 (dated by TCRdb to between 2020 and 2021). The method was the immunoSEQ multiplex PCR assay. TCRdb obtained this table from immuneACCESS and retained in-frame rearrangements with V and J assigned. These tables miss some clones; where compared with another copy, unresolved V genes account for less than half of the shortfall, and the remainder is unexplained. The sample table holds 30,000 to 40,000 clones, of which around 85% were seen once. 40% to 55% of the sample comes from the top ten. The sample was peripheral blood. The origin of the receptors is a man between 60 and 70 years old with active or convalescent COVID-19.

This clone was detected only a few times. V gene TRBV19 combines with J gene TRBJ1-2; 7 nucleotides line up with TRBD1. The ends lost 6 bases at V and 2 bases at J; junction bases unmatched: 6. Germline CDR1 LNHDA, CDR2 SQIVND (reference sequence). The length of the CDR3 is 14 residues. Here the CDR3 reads CASRETGINYGYTF. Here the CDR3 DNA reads TGTGCCAGTAGAGAGACAGGGATCAACTATGGCTACACCTTC.

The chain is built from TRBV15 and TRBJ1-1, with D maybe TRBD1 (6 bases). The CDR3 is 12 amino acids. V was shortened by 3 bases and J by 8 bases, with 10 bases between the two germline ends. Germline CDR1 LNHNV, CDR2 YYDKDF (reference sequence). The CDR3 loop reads CATSSIGTEAFF. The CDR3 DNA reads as TGTGCCACCAGCAGCATCGGGACAGAAGCTTTCTTT.

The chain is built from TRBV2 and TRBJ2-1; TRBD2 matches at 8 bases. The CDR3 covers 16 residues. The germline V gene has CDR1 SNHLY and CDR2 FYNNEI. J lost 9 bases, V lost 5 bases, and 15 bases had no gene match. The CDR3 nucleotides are TGTGCCAGCAGTTCCTCGCCAAGCGGGAGTCGAAGTGAGCAGTTCTTC. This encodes CASSSSPSGSRSEQFF.

Here the CDR3 DNA reads TGTGCCAGCAGTCAAACAGGGAGAACTAACTATGGCTACACCTTC. The encoded protein is CASSQTGRTNYGYTF. The rearrangement joins TRBV6-2 or TRBV6-3 to TRBJ1-2; a weak D match, TRBD1 (6 bases). Per germline, CDR1 MNHEY and CDR2 SVGEGT. V lost 5 bases, J lost 0 bases, and 13 bases lay in between. The CDR3 length is 15 residues.

The CDR3 protein is CASSSSTGVGLNTEAFF. DNA of the CDR3: TGCGCCAGCAGCTCCTCGACAGGGGTTGGGCTTAACACTGAAGCTTTCTTT. This rearrangement joins TRBV5-1 to TRBJ1-1, with 8 bases identical to TRBD1. The CDR3 sequence is 17 residues long. CDR1 is SGHRS and CDR2 is YFSETQ in the germline V gene. V lost 3 bases to trimming and J lost 2 bases; unmatched junction nucleotides: 12. The variable domain in full, completed from reference TRBV5-1 and TRBJ1-1, reads KAGVTQTPRYLIKTRGQQVTLSCSPISGHRSVSWYQQTPGQGLQFLFEYFSETQRNKGNFPGRFSGRQFSNSRSEMNVSTLELGDSALYLCASSSSTGVGLNTEAFFGQGTRLTVV.

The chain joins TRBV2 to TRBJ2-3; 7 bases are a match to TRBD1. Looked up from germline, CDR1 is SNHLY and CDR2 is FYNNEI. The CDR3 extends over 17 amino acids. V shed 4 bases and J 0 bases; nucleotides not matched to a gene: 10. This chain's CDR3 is CASSAKTGPSSTDTQYF. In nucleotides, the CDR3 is TGTGCCAGCAGTGCGAAGACAGGGCCCTCTAGCACAGATACGCAGTATTTT.

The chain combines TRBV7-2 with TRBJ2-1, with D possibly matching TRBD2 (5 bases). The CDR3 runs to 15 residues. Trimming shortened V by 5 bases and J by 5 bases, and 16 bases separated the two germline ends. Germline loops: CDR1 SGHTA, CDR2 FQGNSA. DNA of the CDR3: TGTGCCAGCAGCCGTAGCGCGGGTGGGAACAATGAGCAGTTCTTC. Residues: CASSRSAGGNNEQFF.

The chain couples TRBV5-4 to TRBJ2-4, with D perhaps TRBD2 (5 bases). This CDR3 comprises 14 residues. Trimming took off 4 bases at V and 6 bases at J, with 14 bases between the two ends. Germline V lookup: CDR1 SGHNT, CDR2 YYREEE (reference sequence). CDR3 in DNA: TGTGCCAGCAGCCCTGGAGAGGGAAGAAACATTCAGTACTTC. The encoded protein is CASSPGEGRNIQYF. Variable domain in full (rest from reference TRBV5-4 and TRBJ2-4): ETGVTQSPTHLIKTRGQQVTLRCSSQSGHNTVSWYQQALGQGPQFIFQYYREEENGRGNFPPRFSGLQFPNYSSELNVNALELDDSALYLCASSPGEGRNIQYFGAGTRLSVL.

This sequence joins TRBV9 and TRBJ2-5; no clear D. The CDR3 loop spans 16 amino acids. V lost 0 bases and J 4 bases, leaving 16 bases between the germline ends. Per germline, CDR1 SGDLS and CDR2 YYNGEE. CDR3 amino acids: CASSVDPSQRAETQYF. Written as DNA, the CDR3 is TGTGCCAGCAGCGTAGACCCCTCCCAGCGAGCAGAGACCCAGTACTTC. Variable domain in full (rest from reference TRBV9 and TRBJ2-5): DSGVTQTPKHLITATGQRVTLRCSPRSGDLSVYWYQQSLDQGLQFLIQYYNGEERAKGNILERFSAQQFPDLHSELNLSSLELGDSALYFCASSVDPSQRAETQYFGPGTRLLVL.

The CDR3 region has the DNA TGTGCCAGCAGCTTGCTTCGGTCCGGTGAGCAGTTCTTC. Translation: CASSLLRSGEQFF. V usage is TRBV5-6 and J usage is TRBJ2-1; no clear D gene. Per germline, CDR1 SGHDT and CDR2 YYEEEE. CDR3 length: 13 amino acids. V was cut by 1 base and J by 9 bases, with 11 bases left in between.

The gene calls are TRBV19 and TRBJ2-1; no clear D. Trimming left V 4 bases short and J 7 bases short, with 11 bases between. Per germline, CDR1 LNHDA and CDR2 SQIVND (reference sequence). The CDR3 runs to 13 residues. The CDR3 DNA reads TGTGCCAGTAGTACCCTGGGCAGGAATGAGCAGTTCTTC. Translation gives CASSTLGRNEQFF.

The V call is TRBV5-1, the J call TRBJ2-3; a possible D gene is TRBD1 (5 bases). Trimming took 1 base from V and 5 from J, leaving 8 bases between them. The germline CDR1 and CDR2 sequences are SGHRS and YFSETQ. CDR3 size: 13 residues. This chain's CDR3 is CASSLTQGDTQYF. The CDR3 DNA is TGCGCCAGCAGCTTGACCCAGGGAGATACGCAGTATTTT.

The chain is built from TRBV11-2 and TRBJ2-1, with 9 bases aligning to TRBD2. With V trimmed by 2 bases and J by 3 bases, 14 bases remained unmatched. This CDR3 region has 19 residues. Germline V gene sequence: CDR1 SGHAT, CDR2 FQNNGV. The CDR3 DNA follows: TGTGCCAGCAGCTTAATTCCTAGCGGGATCTGGGCGGGCTACAATGAGCAGTTCTTC. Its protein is CASSLIPSGIWAGYNEQFF.

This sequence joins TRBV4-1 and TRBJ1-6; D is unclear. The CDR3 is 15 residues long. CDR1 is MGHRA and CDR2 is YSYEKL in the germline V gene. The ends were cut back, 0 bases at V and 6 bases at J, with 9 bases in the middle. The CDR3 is CASSQDAGINSPLHF. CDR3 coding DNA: TGCGCCAGCAGCCAAGATGCGGGGATTAATTCACCCCTCCACTTT.

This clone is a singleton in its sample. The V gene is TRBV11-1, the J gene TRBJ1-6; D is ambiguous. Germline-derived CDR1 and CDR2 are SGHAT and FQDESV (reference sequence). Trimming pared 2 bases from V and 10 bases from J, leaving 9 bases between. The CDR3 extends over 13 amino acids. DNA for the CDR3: TGTGCCAGCAGCTTATTCGGGTACTCACCCCTCCACTTT. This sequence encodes CASSLFGYSPLHF.

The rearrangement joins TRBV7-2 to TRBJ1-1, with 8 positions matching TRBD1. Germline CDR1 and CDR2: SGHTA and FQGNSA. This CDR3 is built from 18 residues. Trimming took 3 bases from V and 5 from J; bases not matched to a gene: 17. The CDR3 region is CASSLRDRGRLTRTEAFF. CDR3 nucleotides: TGTGCCAGCAGCTTGCGAGACAGGGGTAGGTTAACTCGGACTGAAGCTTTCTTT.

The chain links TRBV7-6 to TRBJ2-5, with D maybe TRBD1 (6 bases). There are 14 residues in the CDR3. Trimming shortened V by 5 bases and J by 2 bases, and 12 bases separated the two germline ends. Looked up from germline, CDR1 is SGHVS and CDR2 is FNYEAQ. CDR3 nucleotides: TGTGCCAGCAGCCGGAACCAGGGGCAAGAGACCCAGTACTTC. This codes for CASSRNQGQETQYF.

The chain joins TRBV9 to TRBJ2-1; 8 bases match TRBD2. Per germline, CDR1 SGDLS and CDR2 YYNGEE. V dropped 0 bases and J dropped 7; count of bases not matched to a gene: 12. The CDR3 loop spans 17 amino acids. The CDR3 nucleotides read TGTGCCAGCAGCGTAGAATCAGCGGGAGTGGGAGGGAATGAGCAGTTCTTC. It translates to CASSVESAGVGGNEQFF.

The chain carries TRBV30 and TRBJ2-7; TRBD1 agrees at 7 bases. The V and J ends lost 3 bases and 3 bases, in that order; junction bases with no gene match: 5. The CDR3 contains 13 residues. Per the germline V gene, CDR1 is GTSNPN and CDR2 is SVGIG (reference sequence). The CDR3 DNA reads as TGTGCCTGGAGACCCAGGGGGATCTACGAGCAGTACGTC. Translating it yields CAWRPRGIYEQYV.

This chain's CDR3 is CASSLREGQKAFF. DNA of the CDR3: TGCGCCAGCAGTCTGCGGGAGGGCCAGAAGGCGTTCTTC. This chain joins TRBV10-2 and TRBJ2-1; TRBD2 aligns across 9 bases. From germline, CDR1 is WSHSY and CDR2 SAAADI. The CDR3 extends over 13 amino acids. V lost 5 bases, J lost 15 bases, and 11 bases stayed unmatched.

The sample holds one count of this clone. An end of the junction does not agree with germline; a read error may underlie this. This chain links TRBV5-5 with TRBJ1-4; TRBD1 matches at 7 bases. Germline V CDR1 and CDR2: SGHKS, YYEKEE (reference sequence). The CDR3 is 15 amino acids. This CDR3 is CASTKQGMSRLPPNF. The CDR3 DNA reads TGTGCCAGCACCAAACAGGGGATGAGTCGGTTGCCCCCTAATTTT.

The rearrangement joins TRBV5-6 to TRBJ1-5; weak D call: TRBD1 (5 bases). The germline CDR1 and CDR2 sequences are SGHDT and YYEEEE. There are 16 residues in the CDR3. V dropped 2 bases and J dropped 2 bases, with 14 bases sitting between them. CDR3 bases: TGTGCCAGCAGCTTTCGGGGGACCTTACGCAATCAGCCCCAGCATTTT. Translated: CASSFRGTLRNQPQHF. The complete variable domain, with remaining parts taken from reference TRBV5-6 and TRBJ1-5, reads DAGVTQSPTHLIKTRGQQVTLRCSPKSGHDTVSWYQQALGQGPQFIFQYYEEEERQRGNFPDRFSGHQFPNYSSELNVNALLLGDSALYLCASSFRGTLRNQPQHFGDGTRLSIL.

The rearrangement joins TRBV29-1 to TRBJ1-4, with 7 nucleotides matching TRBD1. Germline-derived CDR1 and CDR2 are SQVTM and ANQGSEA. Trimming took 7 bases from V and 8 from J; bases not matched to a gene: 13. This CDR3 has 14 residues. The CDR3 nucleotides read TGCAGCGCCGGCGTGGCAGGGGGAGACGAAAAACTGTTTTTT. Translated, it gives CSAGVAGGDEKLFF.

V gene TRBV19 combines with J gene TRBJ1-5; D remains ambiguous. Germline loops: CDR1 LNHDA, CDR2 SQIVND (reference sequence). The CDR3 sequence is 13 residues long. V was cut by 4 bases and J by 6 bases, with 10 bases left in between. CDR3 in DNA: TGTGCCAGTAGTAATCAGGCGGGTCAGCCCCAGCATTTT. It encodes CASSNQAGQPQHF.

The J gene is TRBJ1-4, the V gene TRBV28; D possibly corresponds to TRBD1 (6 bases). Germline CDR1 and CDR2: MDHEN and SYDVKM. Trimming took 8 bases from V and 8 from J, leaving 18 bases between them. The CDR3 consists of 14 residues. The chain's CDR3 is CASDPGTKREKLFF. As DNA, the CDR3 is TGTGCCAGCGATCCGGGGACAAAGAGGGAAAAACTGTTTTTT.

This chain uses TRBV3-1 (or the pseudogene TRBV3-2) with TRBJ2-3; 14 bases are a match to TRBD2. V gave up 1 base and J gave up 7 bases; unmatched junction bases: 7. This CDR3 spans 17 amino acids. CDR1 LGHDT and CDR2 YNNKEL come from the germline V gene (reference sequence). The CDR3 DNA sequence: TGTGCCAGCAGCCAAGGGGTGACTAGCGGGGGGGCTCATACGCAGTATTTT. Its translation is CASSQGVTSGGAHTQYF.

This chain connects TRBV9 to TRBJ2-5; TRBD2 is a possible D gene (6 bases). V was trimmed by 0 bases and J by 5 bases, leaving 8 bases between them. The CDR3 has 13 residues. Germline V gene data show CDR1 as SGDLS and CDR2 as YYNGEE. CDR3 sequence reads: CASSVALAETQYF. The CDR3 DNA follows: TGTGCCAGCAGCGTAGCGCTAGCGGAGACCCAGTACTTC.

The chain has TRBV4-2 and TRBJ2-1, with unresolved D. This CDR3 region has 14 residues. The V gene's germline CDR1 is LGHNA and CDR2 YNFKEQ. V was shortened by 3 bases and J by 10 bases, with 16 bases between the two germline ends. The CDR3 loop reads CASSQALDLLEQFF. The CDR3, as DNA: TGTGCCAGCAGCCAGGCTCTCGACTTGCTAGAGCAGTTCTTC.

This CDR3 reads CASRSELSPKNIQYF. CDR3 DNA: TGTGCCAGCAGGTCCGAACTTTCTCCCAAAAACATTCAGTACTTC. V gene TRBV5-6 combines with J gene TRBJ2-4, with D unresolved. CDR3 length: 15 residues. V lost 5 bases and J lost 2, with 14 bases in between. CDR1 is SGHDT, CDR2 YYEEEE, per germline.

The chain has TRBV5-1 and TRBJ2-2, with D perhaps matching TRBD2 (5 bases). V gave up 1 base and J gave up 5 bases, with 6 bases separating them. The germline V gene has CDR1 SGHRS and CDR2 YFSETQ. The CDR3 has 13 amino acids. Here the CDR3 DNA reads TGCGCCAGCAGCTTGCGGGAAACCGGGGAGCTGTTTTTT. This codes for CASSLRETGELFF.